The source of this TCR beta chain is a study of post-analysis software for immune sequencing data. Study information: Progressive-relapsing, secondary progressive and relapsing-remitting multiple sclerosis were among the disease courses included.

The CDR3 is 17 amino acids. From germline, CDR1 is LGHNA and CDR2 YNFKEQ. Trimming removed 1 base from V and 9 bases from J; junction bases left unmatched: 8. The study's findings and limits: TRBV5-6, TRBV5-1 and TRBV20-1 belonged to a set of about 5 TRBV segments that were more frequent in patients than controls. Comparison with controls showed significantly lower normalized Chao1 diversity in multiple sclerosis patients.

There are many counts of this clonotype. Its antigen remains unidentified. Presence of unique molecular identifiers characterized the TCR beta cDNA libraries. Each batch of 1 to 10 million T cells produced approximately 470,000 cDNA molecules. TCRdb processed the PCR reads anew with MiXCR; each CDR3 protein has one entry. The table has 150,000 or so distinct CDR3 sequences, under 40% seen once. The chain combines TRBV4-2 with TRBJ2-1; 14 nucleotides agree with TRBD2. This clonotype originated in a girl aged 5-17 years with multiple sclerosis. The sequencing here drew on blood, taken after autologous hematopoietic stem cell transplantation. The CDR3 bases are TGTGCCAGCAGCCAAGTGGGACTAGCGGGAGAGGGTGGTGAGCAGTTCTTC. Residues: CASSQVGLAGEGGEQFF.